This note documents a single T cell receptor beta chain sequence. This sample is drawn from a study of blood T cell repertoires in COVID-19. CDR1 and CDR2 (germline): SGHTA, FQGNSA. The CDR3 extends over 17 amino acids. V dropped 5 bases and J dropped 2; count of bases not matched to a gene: 10. Data came from immunoSEQ multiplex PCR; TCRdb stores just in-frame clones and leaves some out. The data hold 110,000 to 150,000 clones, with about 80% observed a single time. This clonotype was obtained from a human donor in a cohort sampled during active COVID-19. Material for sequencing was peripheral blood. The rearrangement links TRBV7-2 to TRBJ2-5; TRBD2 agrees at 11 bases. In nucleotides, the CDR3 is TGTGCCAGCAGCCCAGGACGCCTAGCGGGGGGTCAAGAGACCCAGTACTTC. It codes for CASSPGRLAGGQETQYF.